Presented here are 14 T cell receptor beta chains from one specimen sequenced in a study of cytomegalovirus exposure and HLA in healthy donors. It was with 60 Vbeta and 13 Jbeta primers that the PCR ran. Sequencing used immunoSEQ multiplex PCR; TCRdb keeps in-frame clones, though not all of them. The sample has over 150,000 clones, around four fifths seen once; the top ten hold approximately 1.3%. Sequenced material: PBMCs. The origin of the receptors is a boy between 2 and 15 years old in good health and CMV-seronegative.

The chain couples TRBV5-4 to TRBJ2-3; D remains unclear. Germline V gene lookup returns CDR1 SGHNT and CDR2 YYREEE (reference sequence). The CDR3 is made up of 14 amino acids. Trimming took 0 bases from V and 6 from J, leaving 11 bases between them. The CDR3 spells CASSLGLHGDTQYF. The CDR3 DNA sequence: TGTGCCAGCAGCTTGGGTCTGCACGGGGATACGCAGTATTTT.

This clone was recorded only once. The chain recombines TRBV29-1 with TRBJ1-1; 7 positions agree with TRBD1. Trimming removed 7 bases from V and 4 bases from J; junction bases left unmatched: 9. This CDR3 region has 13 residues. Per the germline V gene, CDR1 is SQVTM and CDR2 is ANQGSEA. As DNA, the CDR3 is TGCAGCGCCTCCGGGACAGAAACCACTGAAGCTTTCTTT. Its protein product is CSASGTETTEAFF.

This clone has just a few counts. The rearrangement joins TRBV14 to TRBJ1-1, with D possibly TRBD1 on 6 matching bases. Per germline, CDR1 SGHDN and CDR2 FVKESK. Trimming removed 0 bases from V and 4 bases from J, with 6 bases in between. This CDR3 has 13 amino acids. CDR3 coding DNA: TGTGCCAGCAGCCAAGAAGGGGGCACTGAAGCTTTCTTT. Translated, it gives CASSQEGGTEAFF.

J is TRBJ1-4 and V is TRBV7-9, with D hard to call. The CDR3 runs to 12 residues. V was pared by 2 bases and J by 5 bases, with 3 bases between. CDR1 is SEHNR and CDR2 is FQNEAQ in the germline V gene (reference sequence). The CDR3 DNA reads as TGTGCCAGCAGCTTATCGAATGAAAAACTGTTTTTT. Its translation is CASSLSNEKLFF. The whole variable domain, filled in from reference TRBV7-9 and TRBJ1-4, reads DTGVSQNPRHKITKRGQNVTFRCDPISEHNRLYWYRQTLGQGPEFLTYFQNEAQLEKSRLLSDRFSAERPKGSFSTLEIQRTEQGDSAMYLCASSLSNEKLFFGSGTQLSVL.

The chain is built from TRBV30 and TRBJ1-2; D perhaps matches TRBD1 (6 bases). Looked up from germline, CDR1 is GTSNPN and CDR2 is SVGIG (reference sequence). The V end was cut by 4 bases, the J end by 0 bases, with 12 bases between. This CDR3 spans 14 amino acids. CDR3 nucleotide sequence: TGTGCCTGGATGAGAGGGACACCTAACTATGGCTACACCTTC. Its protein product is CAWMRGTPNYGYTF. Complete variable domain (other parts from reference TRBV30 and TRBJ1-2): SQTIHQWPATLVQPVGSPLSLECTVEGTSNPNLYWYRQAAGRGLQLLFYSVGIGQISSEVPQNLSASRPQDRQFILSSKKLLLSDSGFYLCAWMRGTPNYGYTFGSGTRLTVV.

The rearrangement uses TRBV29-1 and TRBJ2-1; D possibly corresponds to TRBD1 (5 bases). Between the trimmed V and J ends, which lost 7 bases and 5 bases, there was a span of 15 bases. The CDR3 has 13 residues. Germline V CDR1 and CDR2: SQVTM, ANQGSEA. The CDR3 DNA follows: TGCAGCGGTTCAGAGTGGGGCCACAATGAGCAGTTCTTC. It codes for CSGSEWGHNEQFF.

The CDR3 region has the DNA TGTGCCAGCAGCCCGGACAGGGGAGGAAGTCAGCCCCAGCATTTT. Its protein product is CASSPDRGGSQPQHF. The chain couples TRBV6-5 to TRBJ1-5; TRBD1 aligns across 9 bases. The germline gives CDR1 MNHEY, CDR2 SVGAGI. Trimming removed 6 bases from V and 6 bases from J; junction bases left unmatched: 9. The CDR3 is made up of 15 amino acids.

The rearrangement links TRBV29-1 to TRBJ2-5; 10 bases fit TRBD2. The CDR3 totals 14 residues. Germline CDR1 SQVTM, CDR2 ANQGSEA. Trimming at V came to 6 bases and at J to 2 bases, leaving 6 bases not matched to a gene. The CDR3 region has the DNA TGCAGCGTAGGGGGACTAGCGTCGCAAGAGACCCAGTACTTC. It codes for CSVGGLASQETQYF. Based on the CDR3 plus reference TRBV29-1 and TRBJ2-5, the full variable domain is SAVISQKPSRDICQRGTSLTIQCQVDSQVTMMFWYRQQPGQSLTLIATANQGSEATYESGFVIDKFPISRPNLTFSTLTVSNMSPEDSSIYLCSVGGLASQETQYFGPGTRLLVL.

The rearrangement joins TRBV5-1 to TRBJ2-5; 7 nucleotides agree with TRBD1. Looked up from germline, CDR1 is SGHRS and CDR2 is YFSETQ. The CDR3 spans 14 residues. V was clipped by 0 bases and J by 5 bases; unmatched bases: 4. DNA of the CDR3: TGCGCCAGCAGCTTGGCCCCCAGGGGGGAGACCCAGTACTTC. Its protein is CASSLAPRGETQYF.

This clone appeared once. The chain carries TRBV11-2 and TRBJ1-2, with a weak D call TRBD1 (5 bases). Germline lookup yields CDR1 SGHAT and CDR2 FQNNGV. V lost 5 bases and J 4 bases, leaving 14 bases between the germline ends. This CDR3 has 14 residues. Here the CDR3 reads CASSPRDSSYGYTF. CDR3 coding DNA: TGTGCCAGCAGCCCCCGAGACAGTTCCTATGGCTACACCTTC.

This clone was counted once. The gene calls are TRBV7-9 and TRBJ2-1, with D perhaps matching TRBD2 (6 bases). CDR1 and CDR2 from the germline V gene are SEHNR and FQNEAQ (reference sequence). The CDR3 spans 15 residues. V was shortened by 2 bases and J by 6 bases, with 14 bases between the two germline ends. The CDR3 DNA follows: TGTGCCAGCAGCTTAATGGCGGGAAAGGGCAATGAGCAGTTCTTC. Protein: CASSLMAGKGNEQFF. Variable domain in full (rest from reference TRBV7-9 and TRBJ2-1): DTGVSQNPRHKITKRGQNVTFRCDPISEHNRLYWYRQTLGQGPEFLTYFQNEAQLEKSRLLSDRFSAERPKGSFSTLEIQRTEQGDSAMYLCASSLMAGKGNEQFFGPGTRLTVL.

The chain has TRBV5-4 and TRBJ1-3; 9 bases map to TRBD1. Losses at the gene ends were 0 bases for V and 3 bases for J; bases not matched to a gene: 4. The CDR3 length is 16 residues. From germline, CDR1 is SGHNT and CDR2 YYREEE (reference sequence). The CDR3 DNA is TGTGCCAGCAGCTTGGGGGGACAGGGCGATGGAAACACCATATATTTT. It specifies CASSLGGQGDGNTIYF.

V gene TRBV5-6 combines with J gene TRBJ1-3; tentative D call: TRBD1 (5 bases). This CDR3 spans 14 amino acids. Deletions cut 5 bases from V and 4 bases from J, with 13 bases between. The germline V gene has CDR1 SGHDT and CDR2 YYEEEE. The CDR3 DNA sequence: TGTGCCAGCAGGGGTAAGGGGTACGGAAACACCATATATTTT. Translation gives CASRGKGYGNTIYF. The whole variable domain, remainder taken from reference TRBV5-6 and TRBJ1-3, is DAGVTQSPTHLIKTRGQQVTLRCSPKSGHDTVSWYQQALGQGPQFIFQYYEEEERQRGNFPDRFSGHQFPNYSSELNVNALLLGDSALYLCASRGKGYGNTIYFGEGSWLTVV.

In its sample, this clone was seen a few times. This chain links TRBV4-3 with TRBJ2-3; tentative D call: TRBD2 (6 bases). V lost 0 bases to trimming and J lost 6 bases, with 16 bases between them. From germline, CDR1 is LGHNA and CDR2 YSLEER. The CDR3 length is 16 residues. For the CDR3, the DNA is TGCGCCAGCAGCCAAGAGGTGGACTATACCGGTGATACGCAGTATTTT. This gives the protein CASSQEVDYTGDTQYF.